The TCR beta chain under discussion was sequenced for a study of blood T cell repertoires in COVID-19. Germline CDR1 reads SGHRS; CDR2 reads YFSETQ. With V trimmed by 4 bases and J by 7 bases, 7 bases remained unmatched. CDR3 size: 15 residues. Assignment of participants to cohorts was predicated upon participant-reported clinical history. Produced via immunoSEQ multiplex PCR; TCRdb's table is partial and in-frame only. Here the sample spans roughly 300,000 clones, over 75% being singletons. The clonotype comes from a woman aged 25 to 39 who had recovered from COVID-19. The chain is built from TRBV5-1 and TRBJ2-3, with 12 bases lining up with TRBD2. Specimen: PBMCs or T cells enriched from blood (not recorded which). CDR3 nucleotides: TGCGCCAGCAGCGCGACTAGCGGGAGTGGAAATACGCAGTATTTT. Translation: CASSATSGSGNTQYF.